This T cell receptor (beta chain) was sequenced during a study of blood T cell repertoires in COVID-19. Overall study context: Samples representing acute and convalescent COVID-19 were sourced from the United States, Italy and Spain. Nucleic acid was either cDNA or gDNA, and it came from T cells, B-cell-depleted T cells, or PBMCs.

Comment on this clone: Other DNA sequences in the same sample also yield this CDR3.

Trimming stripped 5 bases from V and 3 bases from J, with 8 bases between. This CDR3 has 11 residues. Germline loops: CDR1 DFQATT, CDR2 SNEGSKA (reference sequence). Original processing methods: Estimated nucleated cell counts came from reference gene primer amplification. Only in-frame clones appear in the TCRdb table, and some are missing; sequencing was by immunoSEQ multiplex PCR. V, J and clone size reflect that table, while D and trimming were determined from the DNA. The sample gives under 200,000 clones, about 85% of which show up once; about 1.2% is in the top ten. The sequencing sample was made of peripheral blood. The V and J genes are TRBV20-1 and TRBJ2-7; D perhaps matches TRBD1 (6 bases). This TCR was sampled from a man aged 55 to 69 who had recovered from COVID-19. In DNA, the CDR3 is TGCAGTGCTGGGGGACACTACGAGCAGTACTTC. It specifies CSAGGHYEQYF.